These T cell receptor beta chains were read from a single sample in a study of blood T cell repertoires in COVID-19. Profiled with immunoSEQ multiplex PCR; TCRdb holds only in-frame clones, not every one. The repertoire holds 65,000 or so clones, about four fifths seen once, with approximately 24% in the top ten. The sequenced material came from peripheral blood. Every receptor here comes from a human donor in a cohort sampled during active COVID-19. Both conserved end residues are part of each CDR3. Each record gives: CDR3 DNA, CDR3 protein, clone size, D gene, V gene, J gene. A D gene is named only where the DNA matches it firmly. Size is stated for part of the rows, as once, few or many counts, or as a class when the clone is expanded.

CDR3nt: TGTGCCAGCAGTCGAACAGGGGGGAGCTATGGCTACACCTTC
CDR3aa: CASSRTGGSYGYTF
abundance: -
d_gene: TRBD1
v_gene: TRBV4-2
j_gene: TRBJ1-2

CDR3nt: TGTGCCAGCAGCGTAGGGCTAGCGGGAGGGGCCGGGGAGCTGTTTTTT
CDR3aa: CASSVGLAGGAGELFF
abundance: -
d_gene: TRBD2
v_gene: TRBV9
j_gene: TRBJ2-2

CDR3nt: TGTGCCAGCAGCCAGGAGACTAGCGGGAGGGGGAAGCAGTTCTTC
CDR3aa: CASSQETSGRGKQFF
abundance: -
d_gene: TRBD2
v_gene: TRBV4-2
j_gene: TRBJ2-1

CDR3nt: TGTGCCAGCAGTTCTAGCGGGAGATACAATGAGCAGTTCTTC
CDR3aa: CASSSSGRYNEQFF
abundance: -
d_gene: TRBD2
v_gene: TRBV6-2/TRBV6-3
j_gene: TRBJ2-1

CDR3nt: TGTGCCAGCAGTTTATCGGGGGGTCGGGGTAGGTTGAACACCGGGGAGCTGTTTTTT
CDR3aa: CASSLSGGRGRLNTGELFF
abundance: -
d_gene: TRBD2
v_gene: TRBV28
j_gene: TRBJ2-2

CDR3nt: TGCGCCAGCAGACGACAGGGAGCCGGGGAGCTGTTTTTT
CDR3aa: CASRRQGAGELFF
abundance: -
d_gene: TRBD1
v_gene: TRBV10-1
j_gene: TRBJ2-2

CDR3nt: TGTGCCAGCAGTTACCGACTAGCCGAACCCTCCTACGAGCAGTACTTC
CDR3aa: CASSYRLAEPSYEQYF
abundance: -
d_gene: TRBD2
v_gene: TRBV28
j_gene: TRBJ2-7

CDR3nt: TGTGCCTGGAGTGAAGGGACTAGCGGGAGTTCTTACGAGCAGTACTTC
CDR3aa: CAWSEGTSGSSYEQYF
abundance: -
d_gene: TRBD2
v_gene: TRBV30
j_gene: TRBJ2-7

CDR3nt: TGTGCCAGCTCACCTACGGGACAGGGTATTACTGAAGCTTTCTTT
CDR3aa: CASSPTGQGITEAFF
abundance: -
d_gene: TRBD1
v_gene: TRBV18
j_gene: TRBJ1-1

CDR3nt: TGTGCCAGCAGCTTTCTAGGAAGGAACACTGAAGCTTTCTTT
CDR3aa: CASSFLGRNTEAFF
abundance: -
d_gene: -
v_gene: TRBV7-2
j_gene: TRBJ1-1

CDR3nt: TGTGCCAGCATCCGGGACAGGGGGCACACTGAAGCTTTCTTT
CDR3aa: CASIRDRGHTEAFF
abundance: -
d_gene: TRBD1
v_gene: TRBV27
j_gene: TRBJ1-1

CDR3nt: TGTGCCAGCAGCTTAGCCGGGACATACGCCTACGAGCAGTACTTC
CDR3aa: CASSLAGTYAYEQYF
abundance: -
d_gene: -
v_gene: TRBV7-8
j_gene: TRBJ2-7

CDR3nt: TGCGCCAGCAGCTGGGACAGGGGCGCCGGAGGCACTGAAGCTTTCTTT
CDR3aa: CASSWDRGAGGTEAFF
abundance: once
d_gene: TRBD1
v_gene: TRBV5-1
j_gene: TRBJ1-1

CDR3nt: TGTGCCAGCAGGAGCTCTGGGGCCAACGTCCTGACTTTC
CDR3aa: CASRSSGANVLTF
abundance: -
d_gene: -
v_gene: TRBV2
j_gene: TRBJ2-6

CDR3nt: TGTGCCAGCGCTATACAGGGGGCCTCCTATGGCTACACCTTC
CDR3aa: CASAIQGASYGYTF
abundance: once
d_gene: TRBD1
v_gene: TRBV28
j_gene: TRBJ1-2

CDR3nt: TGTGCCAGCTCACGAGAGCCCTCCTACAATGAGCAGTTCTTC
CDR3aa: CASSREPSYNEQFF
abundance: -
d_gene: -
v_gene: TRBV18
j_gene: TRBJ2-1

CDR3nt: TGTGCCAGCAGCTTAGCACCCGCGGCCCAAACGCAGTATTTT
CDR3aa: CASSLAPAAQTQYF
abundance: few
d_gene: -
v_gene: TRBV7-8
j_gene: TRBJ2-3

CDR3nt: TGTGCCAGCAGTGAATATAGAGGGGGCGGAGAGACCCAGTACTTC
CDR3aa: CASSEYRGGGETQYF
abundance: -
d_gene: TRBD1
v_gene: TRBV25-1
j_gene: TRBJ2-5

CDR3nt: TGCGCCAGCAGTGATTGGGGCTCCCAGTACTTC
CDR3aa: CASSDWGSQYF
abundance: -
d_gene: -
v_gene: TRBV10-2
j_gene: TRBJ2-5

CDR3nt: TGCGCCAGCAGCGGGACAGGGGTCACCGGGGAGCTGTTTTTT
CDR3aa: CASSGTGVTGELFF
abundance: -
d_gene: TRBD1
v_gene: TRBV5-1
j_gene: TRBJ2-2

CDR3nt: TGCAGCGTAAAGACAGGAATACAAGGCTACACCTTC
CDR3aa: CSVKTGIQGYTF
abundance: -
d_gene: -
v_gene: TRBV29-1
j_gene: TRBJ1-2